These 27 T cell receptor beta chains were sequenced from one sample in a study of cytomegalovirus exposure and HLA in healthy donors. The PCR was carried out with 60 Vbeta primers and 13 Jbeta primers. The data were produced by immunoSEQ multiplex PCR, yet TCRdb's version contains in-frame clones alone and is incomplete. The sample holds about 130,000 clones, over 70% seen once. Sequencing input: PBMCs. These receptors were collected from a woman between 40 and 50 years old in good health and CMV-seronegative.

This chain joins TRBV30 and TRBJ1-4; D perhaps matches TRBD1 (6 bases). Trimming took 1 base from V and 8 from J, leaving 17 bases between them. In germline, CDR1 is GTSNPN, CDR2 SVGIG (reference sequence). CDR3 length: 15 residues. In DNA, the CDR3 is TGTGCCTGGAGTGAAAAATCCACAGGGAGAGAAAAACTGTTTTTT. It translates to CAWSEKSTGREKLFF. Drawing the rest from reference TRBV30 and TRBJ1-4, the complete variable domain is SQTIHQWPATLVQPVGSPLSLECTVEGTSNPNLYWYRQAAGRGLQLLFYSVGIGQISSEVPQNLSASRPQDRQFILSSKKLLLSDSGFYLCAWSEKSTGREKLFFGSGTQLSVL.

This chain links TRBV6-5 with TRBJ2-5; D might be TRBD2 (5 bases). The germline V and J ends were trimmed by 5 bases and 5 bases, with 15 bases remaining between them. CDR3 length equals 14 residues. The germline gives CDR1 MNHEY, CDR2 SVGAGI. The chain's CDR3 is CASSTGVGMETQYF. The CDR3 DNA is TGTGCCAGCAGTACCGGGGTAGGGATGGAGACCCAGTACTTC.

The chain uses TRBV19 and TRBJ2-2; D remains unclear. Trimming shortened V by 6 bases and J by 3 bases, and 11 bases separated the two germline ends. The length of the CDR3 is 14 residues. Germline V CDR1 and CDR2: LNHDA, SQIVND (reference sequence). The CDR3 nucleotides read TGTGCCAGTAGGGTCGGTAGCCACACCGGGGAGCTGTTTTTT. Translating it yields CASRVGSHTGELFF.

The chain couples TRBV7-9 to TRBJ2-7, with D possibly TRBD2 on 6 matching bases. V was trimmed by 1 base and J by 5 bases, leaving 18 bases between them. This CDR3 spans 16 amino acids. Germline V gene lookup returns CDR1 SEHNR and CDR2 FQNEAQ (reference sequence). As DNA, the CDR3 is TGTGCCAGCAGCTTAGATCTGACCGGGAGCCGGGACGAGCAGTACTTC. It codes for CASSLDLTGSRDEQYF.

The CDR3 bases are TGTGCCATCAGTGGGACAGGGGGCTACGAGCAGTACTTC. This sequence encodes CAISGTGGYEQYF. The chain employs TRBV10-3 and TRBJ2-5; 10 bases align to TRBD1. The DNA end favors TRBJ2-7, so the J call may be wrong. The CDR3 sequence is 13 residues long. The germline CDR1 and CDR2 sequences are ENHRY and SYGVKD.

The V call is TRBV6-5, the J call TRBJ2-5; 8 nucleotides agree with TRBD1. V lost 5 bases and J lost 5; bases outside the gene matches: 4. The CDR3 is made up of 13 amino acids. Germline V gene data show CDR1 as MNHEY and CDR2 as SVGAGI. The CDR3 DNA reads as TGTGCCAGCAGTGGGGACAGGAAGGAGACCCAGTACTTC. Its translation: CASSGDRKETQYF.

In its sample, this clone was seen once. The chain joins TRBV2 to TRBJ2-3; D is possibly TRBD1 (6 bases). Looked up from germline, CDR1 is SNHLY and CDR2 is FYNNEI. The CDR3 covers 14 residues. Deletions cut 5 bases from V and 5 bases from J, with 14 bases between. The CDR3 sequence is CASSQQGQGDTQYF. The CDR3 nucleotides are TGTGCCAGCAGTCAACAGGGCCAGGGAGATACGCAGTATTTT.

This rearrangement joins TRBV7-2 to TRBJ2-2; TRBD2 agrees at 15 bases. The length of the CDR3 is 19 residues. Germline CDR1 and CDR2: SGHTA and FQGNSA. J was trimmed by 6 bases and V by 0 bases; bases with no gene match: 8. Here the CDR3 DNA reads TGTGCCAGCAGCTTAGCGGGACTAGCGGGGGGTGGTGTGGCCGGGGAGCTGTTTTTT. Amino acid sequence: CASSLAGLAGGGVAGELFF.

This clone came up a few times. The J gene is TRBJ1-2, the V gene TRBV6-1, with TRBD1 as a possible D gene (6 bases). V gave up 6 bases and J gave up 8 bases, with 22 bases separating them. There are 15 residues in the CDR3. CDR1 and CDR2 from the germline V gene are MNHNS and SASEGT. CDR3 bases: TGTGCCAGCAGGCCGTTGCTTGGGGGCGCGGGCGGCTACACCTTC. Translation gives CASRPLLGGAGGYTF.

V gene TRBV7-9 combines with J gene TRBJ2-7, with 7 bases lining up with TRBD2. The ends lost 1 base at V and 0 bases at J; junction bases unmatched: 9. There are 17 residues in the CDR3. The germline gives CDR1 SEHNR, CDR2 FQNEAQ (reference sequence). The CDR3 here is CASSLVAGSGFSYEQYF. In DNA, the CDR3 is TGTGCCAGCAGCTTAGTGGCCGGTAGCGGGTTCTCCTACGAGCAGTACTTC. Full variable domain (missing parts from reference TRBV7-9 and TRBJ2-7): DTGVSQNPRHKITKRGQNVTFRCDPISEHNRLYWYRQTLGQGPEFLTYFQNEAQLEKSRLLSDRFSAERPKGSFSTLEIQRTEQGDSAMYLCASSLVAGSGFSYEQYFGPGTRLTVT.

The CDR3 DNA reads as TGCGCCAGCAGCCAAGATACGACGAGAGGGAACTATGGCTACACCTTC. Translated: CASSQDTTRGNYGYTF. The V gene is TRBV4-1, the J gene TRBJ1-2; no reliable D call. CDR3 length equals 16 residues. The germline CDR1 and CDR2 sequences are MGHRA and YSYEKL. The ends were cut back, 0 bases at V and 2 bases at J, with 13 bases in the middle.

This clone was recorded a few times. The genes are TRBV6-6 and TRBJ2-7; no clear D gene. Deletions cut 7 bases from V and 2 bases from J, with 9 bases between. The CDR3 is made up of 12 amino acids. The germline V gene encodes CDR1 MNHNY and CDR2 SVGAGI (reference sequence). Here the CDR3 DNA reads TGTGCCAGCAAGTTCACGGCCTACGAGCAGTACTTC. It is translated as CASKFTAYEQYF.

The gene calls are TRBV4-1 and TRBJ1-4, with D unclear. This CDR3 has 13 amino acids. Germline CDR1 MGHRA, CDR2 YSYEKL. V lost 9 bases, J lost 7 bases, and 15 bases lay in between. CDR3 sequence reads: CASSEGPGEKLFF. As DNA, the CDR3 is TGCGCCAGTTCGGAGGGTCCAGGTGAAAAACTGTTTTTT.

The V call is TRBV9, the J call TRBJ2-1; D is unresolved. V was shortened by 0 bases and J by 5 bases, with 6 bases between the two germline ends. Germline values: CDR1 SGDLS, CDR2 YYNGEE. The CDR3 totals 13 residues. CDR3 in DNA: TGTGCCAGCAGCGTAGGCCAGAACAATGAGCAGTTCTTC. This codes for CASSVGQNNEQFF.

The CDR3 loop reads CASSPQGQANNSPLHF. The CDR3 DNA reads as TGTGCCAGCTCACCTCAGGGACAGGCGAATAATTCACCCCTCCACTTT. V gene TRBV18 combines with J gene TRBJ1-6, with 8 bases that match TRBD1. CDR1 and CDR2 from the germline V gene are KGHSH and LQKENI. CDR3 length equals 16 residues. After removal of 3 bases from V and 5 bases from J, the junction contained 6 bases not matched to a gene.

The chain has TRBV27 and TRBJ2-5, with D possibly being TRBD2 (6 bases). The closer fit of TRBJ2-7 to the DNA end suggests the J call may be wrong. Germline CDR1 MNHEY, CDR2 SMNVEV (reference sequence). The CDR3 length is 17 residues. CDR3 region: CASSLSIPTWEAYEQYF. Written as DNA, the CDR3 is TGTGCCAGCAGTTTATCGATCCCAACCTGGGAGGCCTACGAGCAGTACTTC.

The rearrangement links TRBV5-1 to TRBJ2-7; 9 bases match TRBD1. Trimming cost V 0 bases and J 6 bases; bases outside gene matches: 4. CDR3 length: 14 residues. Looked up from germline, CDR1 is SGHRS and CDR2 is YFSETQ. CDR3 sequence reads: CASSLGDRVTEQYF. The CDR3 bases are TGCGCCAGCAGCTTGGGGGACAGGGTTACCGAGCAGTACTTC. The full variable domain, rest sourced from reference TRBV5-1 and TRBJ2-7, is KAGVTQTPRYLIKTRGQQVTLSCSPISGHRSVSWYQQTPGQGLQFLFEYFSETQRNKGNFPGRFSGRQFSNSRSEMNVSTLELGDSALYLCASSLGDRVTEQYFGPGTRLTVT.

V usage is TRBV2 and J usage is TRBJ1-6, with a weak D call TRBD1 (5 bases). V was clipped by 4 bases and J by 8 bases, with 6 bases between them. The CDR3 runs to 12 residues. CDR1 SNHLY and CDR2 FYNNEI come from the germline V gene. The CDR3 bases are TGTGCCAGCAGTGTCAGGGATTCACCCCTCCACTTT. Amino acids: CASSVRDSPLHF.

J is TRBJ2-5 and V is TRBV11-2, with 7 bases that match TRBD1. With the DNA end fitting TRBJ2-7 better, the J assignment may be wrong. CDR3 length: 17 residues. CDR1 and CDR2 (germline): SGHAT, FQNNGV. The CDR3 DNA reads TGTGCCAGCAGCTTAGGTGGGACAGCCATTAGCTCCTACGAGCAGTACTTC. It specifies CASSLGGTAISSYEQYF.

The chain links TRBV7-9 to TRBJ2-7; TRBD2 agrees at 7 bases. With 0 bases clipped from V and 5 bases from J, the junction kept 7 bases outside the gene matches. The CDR3 has 15 amino acids. In germline, CDR1 is SEHNR, CDR2 FQNEAQ (reference sequence). CDR3 residues: CASSLAGTTPHEQYF. CDR3 sequence (DNA): TGTGCCAGCAGCTTAGCAGGGACTACCCCCCACGAGCAGTACTTC.

This sequence joins TRBV14 and TRBJ2-3; 10 bases match TRBD1. Germline lookup yields CDR1 SGHDN and CDR2 FVKESK. The CDR3 runs 17 residues. V was clipped by 4 bases and J by 2 bases; unmatched bases: 9. Written as DNA, the CDR3 is TGTGCCAGCAGCCTACCACTGGGACAGGGGACCACAGATACGCAGTATTTT. Protein: CASSLPLGQGTTDTQYF. The complete variable domain, with remaining parts taken from reference TRBV14 and TRBJ2-3, reads EAGVTQFPSHSVIEKGQTVTLRCDPISGHDNLYWYRRVMGKEIKFLLHFVKESKQDESGMPNNRFLAERTGGTYSTLKVQPAELEDSGVYFCASSLPLGQGTTDTQYFGPGTRLTVL.

The genes are TRBV9 and TRBJ1-1, with D hard to call. The CDR3 loop spans 14 amino acids. V shed 0 bases and J shed 4 bases, with 10 bases lying between them. The V gene's germline CDR1 is SGDLS and CDR2 YYNGEE. The CDR3 bases are TGTGCCAGCAGCGTAGTTTCAGGAAGCACTGAAGCTTTCTTT. Protein product: CASSVVSGSTEAFF.

This chain's CDR3 is CASSSGFPSHGMEYNEQFF. Here the CDR3 DNA reads TGTGCCAGCAGCTCGGGTTTCCCGAGTCATGGTATGGAGTACAATGAGCAGTTCTTC. The genes are TRBV5-4 and TRBJ2-1; no definite D call. CDR1 is SGHNT, CDR2 YYREEE, per germline (reference sequence). Trimming left V 3 bases short and J 4 bases short, with 26 bases between. This CDR3 comprises 19 residues.

This clone was counted a few times. The V gene is TRBV9, the J gene TRBJ2-2; maybe TRBD1 (6 bases). The CDR3 is made up of 15 amino acids. CDR1 and CDR2 from the germline V gene are SGDLS and YYNGEE. V lost 4 bases and J 6 bases, leaving 16 bases between the germline ends. This chain's CDR3 is CASSFLSQGSGELFF. CDR3 DNA sequence: TGTGCCAGCAGCTTTCTTTCTCAGGGGTCCGGGGAGCTGTTTTTT.

CDR3 in amino acids: CASSLTQSNSPLHF. CDR3 bases: TGTGCCAGCAGCTTAACACAGTCGAATTCACCCCTCCACTTT. V gene TRBV7-8 combines with J gene TRBJ1-6; D gene uncertain. Germline V CDR1 and CDR2: SGHVS, FQNEAQ. V lost 2 bases and J lost 7, with 9 bases in between. The CDR3 spans 14 residues.

This clone was counted once. This chain uses TRBV6-1 with TRBJ1-5; 10 bases line up with TRBD1. Germline CDR1 and CDR2: MNHNS and SASEGT. CDR3 size: 15 residues. Trimming took 6 bases from V and 0 from J; bases not matched to a gene: 2. The CDR3 DNA is TGTGCCAGCAGAAGACAGGGGGCTAGCAATCAGCCCCAGCATTTT. This sequence encodes CASRRQGASNQPQHF.

This chain links TRBV18 with TRBJ2-2, with a weak D call TRBD1 (5 bases). The CDR3 consists of 16 residues. Germline values: CDR1 KGHSH, CDR2 LQKENI. Trimming stripped 0 bases from V and 4 bases from J, with 12 bases between. The CDR3 here is CASSPPTQETTGELFF. Here the CDR3 DNA reads TGTGCCAGCTCACCACCCACACAGGAGACCACCGGGGAGCTGTTTTTT. Drawing the rest from reference TRBV18 and TRBJ2-2, the complete variable domain is NAGVMQNPRHLVRRRGQEARLRCSPMKGHSHVYWYRQLPEEGLKFMVYLQKENIIDESGMPKERFSAEFPKEGPSILRIQQVVRGDSAAYFCASSPPTQETTGELFFGEGSRLTVL.